One sample yielded the 30 T cell receptor beta chains listed below, sequenced in a study of early T cells in non-severe SARS-CoV-2 infection. TCRdb reanalysed the 5' RACE reads using MiXCR and keeps one entry per CDR3 protein. The sample holds more than 50,000 distinct CDR3 sequences, about 12% seen once. This specimen consisted of whole blood, obtained at baseline. The receptors were gathered from an adult who was a healthcare worker with PCR-confirmed SARS-CoV-2 infection or an uninfected control (not recorded which).

The V and J genes are TRBV25-1 and TRBJ2-1; 8 bases line up with TRBD1. The CDR3 sequence is 15 residues long. The germline gives CDR1 MGHDK, CDR2 SYGVNS. The ends lost 6 bases at V and 0 bases at J; junction bases unmatched: 4. DNA for the CDR3: TGTGCCAGCAGCGCGACAGGGGCCTCCTACAATGAGCAGTTCTTC. Amino acids: CASSATGASYNEQFF.

In its sample, this clonotype was seen a few times. The chain links TRBV4-3 to TRBJ1-5; D ambiguous. V was clipped by 0 bases and J by 7 bases, with 7 bases between them. The CDR3 covers 13 residues. From germline, CDR1 is LGHNA and CDR2 YSLEER. For the CDR3, the DNA is TGCGCCAGCAGCCAAGATGTTGGACAGCCCCAGCATTTT. Residues: CASSQDVGQPQHF.

This clonotype was recorded many times. This chain's CDR3 is CASSESGTASNQPQHF. The DNA of the CDR3 is TGCGCCAGCAGTGAGTCCGGGACAGCTAGCAATCAGCCCCAGCATTTT. V and J are TRBV10-2 and TRBJ1-5; 7 nucleotides agree with TRBD1. Germline CDR1 reads WSHSY; CDR2 reads SAAADI. J was trimmed by 0 bases and V by 0 bases; bases with no gene match: 2. This CDR3 has 16 residues.

Worth noting for this clonotype: A read error may produce the germline difference seen at one junction end. The chain uses TRBV25-1 and TRBJ1-5; D is unresolved. The CDR3 extends over 13 amino acids. Germline CDR1 is MGHDK and CDR2 is SYGVNS. The CDR3 is CASSALGSQPQHF. The CDR3 DNA reads TGTGCCAGCAGTGCTCTGGGGAGTCAGCCTCAGCATTTT.

This clonotype was recorded many times. This rearrangement joins TRBV7-9 to TRBJ2-3; TRBD2 matches at 7 bases. This CDR3 is 15 amino acids long. After removal of 1 base from V and 6 bases from J, the junction contained 7 bases not matched to a gene. Germline V gene lookup returns CDR1 SEHNR and CDR2 FQNEAQ (reference sequence). The CDR3: CASSLVLAETDTQYF. The CDR3 bases are TGTGCCAGCAGCTTAGTCCTAGCGGAAACTGATACGCAGTATTTT. Filled out from reference TRBV7-9 and TRBJ2-3, the complete variable domain reads DTGVSQNPRHKITKRGQNVTFRCDPISEHNRLYWYRQTLGQGPEFLTYFQNEAQLEKSRLLSDRFSAERPKGSFSTLEIQRTEQGDSAMYLCASSLVLAETDTQYFGPGTRLTVL.

There are a few counts of this clonotype. V and J are TRBV20-1 and TRBJ2-3; possible D gene TRBD2, 5 bases. The CDR3 runs to 14 residues. V lost 0 bases and J 3 bases, leaving 10 bases between the germline ends. The V gene's germline CDR1 is DFQATT and CDR2 SNEGSKA (reference sequence). This chain's CDR3 is CSARDRGRTDTQYF. The CDR3 DNA follows: TGCAGTGCTAGAGATCGGGGTAGAACAGATACGCAGTATTTT.

This rearrangement joins TRBV12-3 or TRBV12-4 to TRBJ2-1, with D perhaps matching TRBD2 (5 bases). The CDR3 extends over 14 amino acids. Trimming pared 6 bases from V and 11 bases from J, leaving 20 bases between. This chain's CDR3 is CASRGDYSGEQQFF. CDR3 nucleotide sequence: TGTGCCAGCAGGGGAGACTATTCGGGCGAGCAGCAGTTCTTC.

V and J are TRBV13 and TRBJ1-1; maybe TRBD1 (5 bases). Trimming stripped 5 bases from V and 3 bases from J, with 13 bases between. The CDR3 has 14 amino acids. CDR1 is PRHDT, CDR2 FYEKMQ, per germline (reference sequence). DNA of the CDR3: TGTGCCAGCAGCCCCGCAGGGCAATACACTGAAGCTTTCTTT. Amino acid sequence: CASSPAGQYTEAFF.

V gene TRBV11-2 combines with J gene TRBJ2-1; weak D call: TRBD1 (6 bases). This CDR3 comprises 14 residues. Germline-derived CDR1 and CDR2 are SGHAT and FQNNGV. Trimming took 3 bases from V and 8 from J, leaving 14 bases between them. The CDR3 protein is CASSFERGIYEQFF. For the CDR3, the DNA is TGTGCCAGCAGCTTCGAAAGGGGGATCTATGAGCAGTTCTTC.

The chain couples TRBV5-1 to TRBJ2-1, with a possible D match to TRBD2 (6 bases). The CDR3 spans 13 residues. Germline V gene sequence: CDR1 SGHRS, CDR2 YFSETQ. V was pared by 0 bases and J by 15 bases, with 16 bases between. Written as DNA, the CDR3 is TGCGCCAGCAGCTTGGCCGAGGCGGGGCAGCCGTTCTTC. It yields the protein CASSLAEAGQPFF.

This clonotype was seen ten or more times. The gene calls are TRBV5-1 and TRBJ2-1; 7 nucleotides match TRBD2. The CDR3 extends over 13 amino acids. With 3 bases clipped from V and 9 bases from J, the junction kept 6 bases outside the gene matches. Germline V lookup: CDR1 SGHRS, CDR2 YFSETQ. CDR3 loop: CASSSRREREQFF. The CDR3, as DNA: TGCGCCAGCAGCTCCAGGCGGGAGCGTGAGCAGTTCTTC.

CDR3 residues: CSAPRGPEETQYF. Written as DNA, the CDR3 is TGCAGTGCTCCCCGGGGGCCTGAAGAGACCCAGTACTTC. V gene TRBV20-1 combines with J gene TRBJ2-5; the D gene could be TRBD1 or TRBD2 (6 bases each). This CDR3 region has 13 residues. CDR1 is DFQATT, CDR2 SNEGSKA, per germline (reference sequence). The V end lost 5 bases, the J end lost 3 bases, and 13 bases lay between the germline ends.

This clonotype came up a few times. This chain joins TRBV29-1 and TRBJ2-7; D is ambiguous. The CDR3 totals 13 residues. Germline V gives CDR1 SQVTM, CDR2 ANQGSEA. Trimming cost V 1 base and J 3 bases, with 10 bases left between them. The CDR3 sequence is CSVEGRTRYEQYF. The DNA of the CDR3 is TGCAGCGTTGAAGGAAGGACCCGCTACGAGCAGTACTTC.

This clonotype was picked up a small number of times. This chain connects TRBV6-2 or TRBV6-3 to TRBJ1-5, with 8 bases matching TRBD1. Germline assignment: CDR1 MNHEY and CDR2 SVGEGT. V gave up 6 bases and J gave up 2 bases; unmatched junction bases: 3. The length of the CDR3 is 14 residues. The CDR3 DNA is TGTGCCAGCAGACAGACAGGGGGCAATCAGCCCCAGCATTTT. Its translation: CASRQTGGNQPQHF.

The V gene is TRBV7-9, the J gene TRBJ2-3; unclear D gene. V was clipped by 2 bases and J by 0 bases, with 9 bases between them. The CDR3 is 15 residues long. Per germline, CDR1 SEHNR and CDR2 FQNEAQ (reference sequence). The CDR3 here is CASSLLGRSTDTQYF. The CDR3 DNA is TGTGCCAGCAGCTTACTTGGCAGGAGCACAGATACGCAGTATTTT.

This clonotype was observed at least ten times. The chain has TRBV3-1 and TRBJ2-2; 9 bases agree with TRBD2. The germline CDR1 and CDR2 sequences are LGHDT and YNNKEL (reference sequence). There are 16 residues in the CDR3. V trimming: 6 bases; J trimming: 5 bases; junction bases outside the gene matches: 10. CDR3 amino acids: CASRQPGLALTGELFF. DNA for the CDR3: TGTGCCAGCAGACAACCGGGACTAGCTCTTACCGGGGAGCTGTTTTTT.

The count of this clonotype is one. The rearrangement uses TRBV12-3 or TRBV12-4 and TRBJ2-7; D unclear. This CDR3 has 11 residues. Between the trimmed V and J ends, which lost 8 bases and 4 bases, there was a span of 9 bases. CDR3 sequence: CASRSKYEQYF. The DNA of the CDR3 is TGTGCCAGCCGGAGTAAATACGAGCAGTACTTC.

This clonotype is labeled medium-sized. The chain combines TRBV7-9 with TRBJ2-1, with D unclear. The CDR3 runs to 12 residues. V was clipped by 4 bases and J by 7 bases, with 8 bases between them. CDR1 and CDR2 (germline): SEHNR, FQNEAQ (reference sequence). DNA of the CDR3: TGTGCCAGCAGCTCAGGATCGAATGAGCAGTTCTTC. Encoded protein: CASSSGSNEQFF.

This clonotype appeared a few times. J is TRBJ2-7 and V is TRBV9; 7 bases match TRBD1. V was clipped by 0 bases and J by 5 bases; unmatched bases: 8. Germline values: CDR1 SGDLS, CDR2 YYNGEE. This CDR3 region has 15 residues. CDR3 in amino acids: CASSVGPQTGDEQYF. The CDR3 DNA reads TGTGCCAGCAGCGTAGGTCCCCAAACAGGGGACGAGCAGTACTTC.

This clonotype was detected a few times. The rearrangement links TRBV7-9 to TRBJ2-1; D ambiguous. The germline V gene encodes CDR1 SEHNR and CDR2 FQNEAQ (reference sequence). The CDR3 is 14 amino acids. Trimming cost V 0 bases and J 7 bases, with 10 bases left between them. The CDR3 nucleotides read TGTGCCAGCAGCTTAGCGTTAGGAAGGAATGAGCAGTTCTTC. It yields the protein CASSLALGRNEQFF.

The chain has TRBV19 and TRBJ2-5; D remains unclear. The CDR3 spans 12 residues. Germline CDR1 and CDR2: LNHDA and SQIVND (reference sequence). Trimming cost V 3 bases and J 1 base, with 3 bases left between them. CDR3 residues: CASSMAQETQYF. DNA of the CDR3: TGTGCCAGTAGTATGGCCCAAGAGACCCAGTACTTC. Supplemented by reference TRBV19 and TRBJ2-5, the full variable domain reads DGGITQSPKYLFRKEGQNVTLSCEQNLNHDAMYWYRQDPGQGLRLIYYSQIVNDFQKGDIAEGYSVSREKKESFPLTVTSAQKNPTAFYLCASSMAQETQYFGPGTRLLVL.

The chain couples TRBV6-2 or TRBV6-3 to TRBJ2-5; D gene ambiguous. The CDR3 contains 14 residues. V was shortened by 3 bases and J by 5 bases, with 13 bases between the two germline ends. From germline, CDR1 is MNHEY and CDR2 SVGEGT. The CDR3 region is CASSYPRLGETQYF. The CDR3 nucleotides read TGTGCCAGCAGTTATCCGAGGTTGGGGGAGACCCAGTACTTC.

This clonotype was recorded at least ten times. Here the CDR3 DNA reads TGCGCCAGCAGCCACCCATTAAATAAGGGATACAATGAGCAGTTCTTC. Amino acid sequence: CASSHPLNKGYNEQFF. The J gene is TRBJ2-1, the V gene TRBV4-1; D not resolved. V was clipped by 3 bases and J by 4 bases, with 16 bases between them. CDR3 length: 16 residues. CDR1 MGHRA and CDR2 YSYEKL come from the germline V gene.

The rearrangement joins TRBV3-1 to TRBJ2-7; D call uncertain. V was pared by 3 bases and J by 4 bases, with 10 bases between. CDR3 length: 13 residues. Germline V lookup: CDR1 LGHDT, CDR2 YNNKEL (reference sequence). In DNA form, the CDR3 reads TGTGCCAGCAGCCAGGCACCAAGGTACGAGCAGTACTTC. Its translation: CASSQAPRYEQYF.

J is TRBJ1-4 and V is TRBV11-2, with TRBD1 matching over 9 bases. The V gene end was trimmed by 5 bases and the J gene end by 8 bases; junction bases not matched to a gene: 9. Per the germline V gene, CDR1 is SGHAT and CDR2 is FQNNGV. The CDR3 has 15 residues. The CDR3 is CASSTYRGQGEKLFF. DNA for the CDR3: TGTGCCAGCAGCACCTACAGGGGGCAGGGGGAAAAACTGTTTTTT.

The chain is built from TRBV18 and TRBJ2-6; TRBD1 matches at 9 bases. Germline assignment: CDR1 KGHSH and CDR2 LQKENI. CDR3 length: 18 residues. V was clipped by 3 bases and J by 0 bases; unmatched bases: 6. The chain's CDR3 is CASSPRTGALSGANVLTF. The CDR3 DNA sequence: TGTGCCAGCTCACCTCGGACAGGGGCCCTCTCTGGGGCCAACGTCCTGACTTTC.

The CDR3 region is CASSLVEQRYEQYF. The CDR3 DNA is TGTGCCAGCAGCTTAGTGGAACAGCGGTACGAGCAGTACTTC. This sequence joins TRBV11-2 and TRBJ2-7; maybe TRBD2 (5 bases). The CDR3 totals 14 residues. Per the germline V gene, CDR1 is SGHAT and CDR2 is FQNNGV. The V gene lost 1 base and the J gene lost 4 bases, with 11 bases spanning the gap.

This clonotype has at least ten counts. The V gene is TRBV24-1, the J gene TRBJ2-3, with D possibly matching TRBD1 (6 bases). The CDR3 is made up of 14 amino acids. Trimming took off 5 bases at V and 4 bases at J, with 12 bases between the two ends. Germline CDR1 reads KGHDR; CDR2 reads SFDVKD. The CDR3 loop is CATSGAGDADTQYF. For the CDR3, the DNA is TGTGCCACCAGTGGGGCAGGGGATGCAGATACGCAGTATTTT.

This clonotype was detected only a few times. The rearrangement links TRBV7-9 to TRBJ2-3, with TRBD2 identical over 9 bases. The CDR3 runs 14 residues. Per the germline V gene, CDR1 is SEHNR and CDR2 is FQNEAQ (reference sequence). The J segment lost 8 bases and the V segment lost 5 bases, leaving 8 bases of the junction unmatched. The CDR3 bases are TGTGCCAGCAGCCCTAGCGGGAATACGGGTACGCAGTATTTT. Translated, it gives CASSPSGNTGTQYF.

This clonotype was detected only a few times. The genes are TRBV7-9 and TRBJ2-1; weak D call: TRBD2 (5 bases). Trimming removed 5 bases at V and 4 bases at J, with 12 bases between. This CDR3 spans 14 amino acids. The germline gives CDR1 SEHNR, CDR2 FQNEAQ (reference sequence). As DNA, the CDR3 is TGTGCCAGCAGCCAAAGGACGGGATACAATGAGCAGTTCTTC. Its protein product is CASSQRTGYNEQFF.